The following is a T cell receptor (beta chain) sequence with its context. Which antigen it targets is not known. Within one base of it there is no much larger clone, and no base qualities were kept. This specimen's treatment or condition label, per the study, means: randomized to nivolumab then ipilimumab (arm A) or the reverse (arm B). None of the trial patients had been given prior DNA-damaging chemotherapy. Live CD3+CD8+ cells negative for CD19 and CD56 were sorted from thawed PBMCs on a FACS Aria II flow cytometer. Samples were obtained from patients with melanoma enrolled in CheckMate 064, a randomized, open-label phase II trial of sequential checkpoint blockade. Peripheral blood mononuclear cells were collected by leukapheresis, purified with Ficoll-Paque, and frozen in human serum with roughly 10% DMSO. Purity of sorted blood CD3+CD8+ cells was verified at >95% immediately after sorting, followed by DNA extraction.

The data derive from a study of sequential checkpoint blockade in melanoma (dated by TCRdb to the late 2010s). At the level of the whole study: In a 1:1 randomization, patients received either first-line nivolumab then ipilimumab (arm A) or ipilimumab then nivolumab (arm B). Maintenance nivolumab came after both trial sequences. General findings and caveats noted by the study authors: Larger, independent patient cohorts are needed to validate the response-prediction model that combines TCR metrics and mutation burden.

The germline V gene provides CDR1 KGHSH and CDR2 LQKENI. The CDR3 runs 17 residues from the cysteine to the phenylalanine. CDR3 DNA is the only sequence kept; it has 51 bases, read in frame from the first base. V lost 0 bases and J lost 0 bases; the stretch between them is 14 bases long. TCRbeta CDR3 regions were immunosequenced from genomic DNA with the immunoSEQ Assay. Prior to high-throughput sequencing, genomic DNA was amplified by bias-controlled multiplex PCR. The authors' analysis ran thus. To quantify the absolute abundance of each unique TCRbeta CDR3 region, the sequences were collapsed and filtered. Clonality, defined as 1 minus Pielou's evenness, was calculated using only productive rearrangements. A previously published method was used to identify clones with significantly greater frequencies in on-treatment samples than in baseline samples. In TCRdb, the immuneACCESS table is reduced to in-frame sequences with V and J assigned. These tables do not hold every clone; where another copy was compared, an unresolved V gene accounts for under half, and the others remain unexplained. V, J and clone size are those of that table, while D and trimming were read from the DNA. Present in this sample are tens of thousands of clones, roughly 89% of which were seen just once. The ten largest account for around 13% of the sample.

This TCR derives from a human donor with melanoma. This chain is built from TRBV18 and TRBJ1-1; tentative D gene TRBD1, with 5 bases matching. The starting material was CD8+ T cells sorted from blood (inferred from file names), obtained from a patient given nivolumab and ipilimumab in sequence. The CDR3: CASSPPTGPSMNTEAFF. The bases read TGTGCCAGCTCACCACCTACAGGTCCTTCTATGAACACTGAAGCTTTCTTT.